The 28 T cell receptor beta chains below all came from one sample that was sequenced in a study of somatic mutations in cytotoxic T cells in rheumatoid arthritis (TCRdb year 2017). Library preparation employed the immunoSEQ multiplex PCR assay. The table was pulled from immuneACCESS by TCRdb, which kept in-frame rearrangements only. Such tables lose some clones; where checked, under half of the loss comes from unresolved V genes, and the rest has no known cause. For this sample the table gives 20,000 to 25,000 clones, of which about 86% were detected only once. 18% of the sample is taken by the ten largest. The sequenced sample was CD8+ T cells sorted from blood. The receptors derive from a woman aged 50 to 65 in good health.

The rearrangement links TRBV6-8 to TRBJ1-2; no clear D gene. CDR3 length: 14 residues. The V and J ends lost 0 bases and 8 bases respectively, with 13 bases between them. Germline CDR1 is MNHGY and CDR2 is SAAAGT. CDR3 residues: CASSYSTSVGGYTF. CDR3 nucleotide sequence: TGTGCCAGCAGTTACTCGACTTCGGTTGGCGGCTACACCTTC.

The rearrangement uses TRBV21-1 and TRBJ2-7; the tabulated D call, TRBD1, remains unverified against the DNA. TRBV21-1 is noted as a pseudogene. CDR3 length: 16 residues. This CDR3 is CASSKGLDRGSSEQYV. CDR3 sequence (DNA): TGTGCCAGCAGCAAAGGGTTGGACAGGGGGTCGAGTGAGCAGTACGTC.

The rearrangement joins TRBV19 to TRBJ1-5; D remains ambiguous. Per germline, CDR1 LNHDA and CDR2 SQIVND (reference sequence). The germline V and J ends were trimmed by 6 bases and 0 bases, with 12 bases remaining between them. The CDR3 is 15 amino acids. The CDR3 bases are TGTGCCAGTAGCCCAAGACAATATAGCAATCAGCCCCAGCATTTT. This encodes CASSPRQYSNQPQHF.

Only a few counts were recorded for this clone. This chain connects TRBV10-3 to TRBJ2-7; D tentatively reads TRBD1 or TRBD2 (6 bases each). V lost 10 bases to trimming and J lost 5 bases, with 15 bases between them. Germline CDR1 reads ENHRY; CDR2 reads SYGVKD. This CDR3 comprises 12 residues. CDR3 nucleotide sequence: TGTGCCACACGGGGGCAGGGTAACGAGCAGTACTTC. Its protein product is CATRGQGNEQYF.

This clone was recorded only once. V usage is TRBV4-1 and J usage is TRBJ2-5; 7 nucleotides align to TRBD2. In germline, CDR1 is MGHRA, CDR2 YSYEKL. V lost 6 bases, J lost 3 bases, and 10 bases stayed unmatched. This CDR3 comprises 15 residues. In DNA, the CDR3 is TGCGCCAGCAGTTCCGGACTAGTTCGGGAAGAGACCCAGTACTTC. Amino acid sequence: CASSSGLVREETQYF.

The J gene is TRBJ2-3, the V gene TRBV4-3; possibly TRBD2 for D (7 bases). From germline, CDR1 is LGHNA and CDR2 YSLEER. The CDR3 totals 16 residues. V was clipped by 0 bases and J by 1 base, with 11 bases between them. CDR3 region: CASSQELGGGTDTQYF. In DNA, the CDR3 is TGCGCCAGCAGCCAAGAGCTAGGGGGGGGCACAGATACGCAGTATTTT.

This CDR3 is CASSVGDRGGDTEAFF. In DNA, the CDR3 is TGTGCCAGCAGCGTAGGGGACAGGGGGGGAGACACTGAAGCTTTCTTT. This sequence joins TRBV9 and TRBJ1-1; 11 bases line up with TRBD1. There are 16 residues in the CDR3. Trimming cost V 0 bases and J 3 bases; bases outside gene matches: 4. Germline CDR1 and CDR2: SGDLS and YYNGEE.

This clone counts as medium-sized. The chain combines TRBV7-9 with TRBJ2-7; tentative D call: TRBD1 (5 bases). Trimming stripped 5 bases from V and 0 bases from J, with 17 bases between. The CDR3 runs 16 residues. Germline V lookup: CDR1 SEHNR, CDR2 FQNEAQ (reference sequence). CDR3 in amino acids: CASSPDLGLSSYEQYF. CDR3 nucleotide sequence: TGTGCCAGCAGCCCTGATTTGGGGCTTAGCTCCTACGAGCAGTACTTC. Filled out from reference TRBV7-9 and TRBJ2-7, the complete variable domain reads DTGVSQNPRHKITKRGQNVTFRCDPISEHNRLYWYRQTLGQGPEFLTYFQNEAQLEKSRLLSDRFSAERPKGSFSTLEIQRTEQGDSAMYLCASSPDLGLSSYEQYFGPGTRLTVT.

The V gene is TRBV6-4, the J gene TRBJ2-1; TRBD2 matches at 11 bases. CDR3 length equals 16 residues. V lost 5 bases and J lost 4; bases outside the gene matches: 7. Germline V gene lookup returns CDR1 MRHNA and CDR2 SNTAGT. The CDR3 region is CASSQQTSGDYNEQFF. The CDR3 region has the DNA TGTGCCAGCAGTCAACAGACTAGCGGGGATTACAATGAGCAGTTCTTC.

This sequence joins TRBV7-2 and TRBJ1-5; no firm D call. The CDR3 covers 13 residues. V was cut by 5 bases and J by 4 bases, with 9 bases left in between. Germline V gene data show CDR1 as SGHTA and CDR2 as FQGNSA. Here the CDR3 reads CASSRQKNQPQHF. CDR3 nucleotides: TGTGCCAGCAGCCGGCAAAAGAATCAGCCCCAGCATTTT.

The rearrangement links TRBV5-1 to TRBJ1-5; D may be TRBD1 (5 bases). Germline-derived CDR1 and CDR2 are SGHRS and YFSETQ. The CDR3 has 15 amino acids. The ends were cut back, 2 bases at V and 4 bases at J, with 13 bases in the middle. The CDR3 reads CASSLAGDPNQPQHF. The CDR3, as DNA: TGCGCCAGCAGCTTAGCGGGGGACCCAAATCAGCCCCAGCATTTT.

V and J are TRBV4-3 and TRBJ1-2, with 10 bases identical to TRBD1. CDR1 LGHNA and CDR2 YSLEER come from the germline V gene. With 3 bases clipped from V and 3 bases from J, the junction kept 1 base outside the gene matches. The CDR3 consists of 14 residues. The CDR3 sequence is CASSQGTGDYGYTF. The CDR3 DNA reads as TGCGCCAGCAGCCAGGGGACAGGGGACTATGGCTACACCTTC.

J is TRBJ1-1 and V is TRBV6-5; TRBD1 matches at 9 bases. This CDR3 region has 14 residues. The V gene's germline CDR1 is MNHEY and CDR2 SVGAGI. The junction had 4 bases not matched to a gene; V was cut back by 4 bases and J by 4 bases. For the CDR3, the DNA is TGTGCCAGCAGTTTGACAGGGGGGACCACTGAAGCTTTCTTT. This translates into CASSLTGGTTEAFF.

This clone was counted a few times. The rearrangement uses TRBV2 and TRBJ2-3, with D perhaps matching TRBD2 (5 bases). Trimming shortened V by 3 bases and J by 6 bases, and 13 bases separated the two germline ends. CDR3 length equals 14 residues. Germline CDR1 and CDR2: SNHLY and FYNNEI. For the CDR3, the DNA is TGTGCCAGCAGTGATAACCCCTCGGGGGATACGCAGTATTTT. This encodes CASSDNPSGDTQYF.

This chain connects TRBV5-5 to TRBJ1-5, with a tentative D call TRBD1 (5 bases). Looked up from germline, CDR1 is SGHKS and CDR2 is YYEKEE (reference sequence). The CDR3 is made up of 16 amino acids. V lost 0 bases and J 3 bases, leaving 13 bases between the germline ends. CDR3 coding DNA: TGTGCCAGCAGCTTGGATCCAGGGATAACCAATCAGCCCCAGCATTTT. Translation gives CASSLDPGITNQPQHF. The complete variable domain, with remaining parts taken from reference TRBV5-5 and TRBJ1-5, reads DAGVTQSPTHLIKTRGQQVTLRCSPISGHKSVSWYQQVLGQGPQFIFQYYEKEERGRGNFPDRFSARQFPNYSSELNVNALLLGDSALYLCASSLDPGITNQPQHFGDGTRLSIL.

The chain uses TRBV5-4 and TRBJ1-3, with no clear D. The CDR3 has 14 residues. V lost 3 bases and J lost 3, with 10 bases in between. Germline V lookup: CDR1 SGHNT, CDR2 YYREEE (reference sequence). The CDR3 region is CASSSGGLGNTIYF. The CDR3 region has the DNA TGTGCCAGCAGCTCTGGAGGCCTTGGAAACACCATATATTTT.

The chain is built from TRBV4-3 and TRBJ1-2; D is undetermined. CDR3 length equals 16 residues. Trimming cost V 0 bases and J 4 bases, with 15 bases left between them. Germline-derived CDR1 and CDR2 are LGHNA and YSLEER. The CDR3 spells CASSQDRAVQIYGYTF. CDR3 DNA: TGCGCCAGCAGCCAAGATCGGGCAGTCCAAATCTATGGCTACACCTTC.

The chain carries TRBV13 and TRBJ2-3, with D possibly being TRBD2 (6 bases). V lost 3 bases and J lost 5, with 12 bases in between. This CDR3 has 14 amino acids. In germline, CDR1 is PRHDT, CDR2 FYEKMQ (reference sequence). The CDR3 coding sequence is TGTGCCAGCAGCTTGGGCCAGGGAGGAGATACGCAGTATTTT. Protein product: CASSLGQGGDTQYF.

CDR3 DNA sequence: TGTGCCAGCAGCTTACCAATTAGCGGGGGACTTCCCTACGAGCAGTACTTC. Encoded protein: CASSLPISGGLPYEQYF. V gene TRBV7-8 combines with J gene TRBJ2-7; 9 nucleotides line up with TRBD2. Per germline, CDR1 SGHVS and CDR2 FQNEAQ. With V trimmed by 2 bases and J by 2 bases, 10 bases remained unmatched. This CDR3 is built from 17 residues.

The rearrangement joins TRBV7-9 to TRBJ2-1; the D is unclear. The V end was cut by 5 bases, the J end by 2 bases, with 16 bases between. The CDR3 is 16 residues long. Germline V gene data show CDR1 as SEHNR and CDR2 as FQNEAQ (reference sequence). CDR3 DNA sequence: TGTGCCAGCAGCCCTAGAGGTGGCTCTGCCTACAATGAGCAGTTCTTC. Protein product: CASSPRGGSAYNEQFF.

The V and J genes are TRBV4-1 and TRBJ2-5, with 7 bases lining up with TRBD1. Germline V lookup: CDR1 MGHRA, CDR2 YSYEKL. Losses at the gene ends were 1 base for V and 5 bases for J; bases not matched to a gene: 7. This CDR3 has 15 amino acids. CDR3 nucleotide sequence: TGCGCCAGCAGCCAAGGAGGGACAGCTAGGGAGACCCAGTACTTC. It codes for CASSQGGTARETQYF.

The rearrangement links TRBV4-1 to TRBJ2-5, with TRBD2 matching over 11 bases. V lost 6 bases to trimming and J lost 7 bases; unmatched junction nucleotides: 7. This CDR3 has 14 amino acids. Germline V gene data show CDR1 as MGHRA and CDR2 as YSYEKL. The CDR3 loop is CASSVSGGAGTQYF. The DNA for the CDR3 is TGCGCCAGCAGTGTTAGCGGGGGGGCCGGGACCCAGTACTTC.

The CDR3 region has the DNA TGTGCCAGCAGTTCAACCTCTAAGACTAGCGGGGGGGCCGTTATCAGCTACGAGCAGTACTTC. Translation gives CASSSTSKTSGGAVISYEQYF. The chain combines TRBV27 with TRBJ2-7; 14 bases line up with TRBD2. CDR1 is MNHEY and CDR2 is SMNVEV in the germline V gene (reference sequence). The CDR3 spans 21 residues. V lost 4 bases and J lost 3; bases outside the gene matches: 20.

J is TRBJ1-1 and V is TRBV7-9; D remains ambiguous. V lost 5 bases, J lost 3 bases, and 10 bases lay in between. The germline CDR1 and CDR2 sequences are SEHNR and FQNEAQ (reference sequence). The CDR3 extends over 13 amino acids. The CDR3 DNA reads as TGTGCCAGCAGCGCTTTTGGGTACACTGAAGCTTTCTTT. Translated, it gives CASSAFGYTEAFF.

This clone was observed a handful of times. This chain joins TRBV7-9 and TRBJ2-7, with D possibly matching TRBD2 (5 bases). The CDR3 has 11 residues. Germline assignment: CDR1 SEHNR and CDR2 FQNEAQ (reference sequence). V was shortened by 6 bases and J by 5 bases, with 8 bases between the two germline ends. The CDR3 nucleotides read TGTGCCAGCAGTCGGGGAGACGAGCAGTACTTC. Translation: CASSRGDEQYF.

This chain uses TRBV4-3 with TRBJ1-5; 7 bases line up with TRBD1. Per the germline V gene, CDR1 is LGHNA and CDR2 is YSLEER. There are 19 residues in the CDR3. J gave up 0 bases and V 0 bases, and 11 bases lay outside the gene matches. The CDR3 protein is CASSQDRDLGQTSNQPQHF. The CDR3, as DNA: TGCGCCAGCAGCCAAGATCGTGACCTGGGACAGACTAGCAATCAGCCCCAGCATTTT.

The V call is TRBV9, the J call TRBJ2-7; the D gene is possibly TRBD2 (6 bases). Trimming stripped 3 bases from V and 5 bases from J, with 12 bases between. CDR3 length equals 13 residues. Germline CDR1 SGDLS, CDR2 YYNGEE. The CDR3 nucleotides read TGTGCCAGCAGCGCTCAACCGGGGGACGAGCAGTACGTC. This sequence encodes CASSAQPGDEQYV.

This chain connects TRBV21-1 to TRBJ2-1; the DNA was not used to check the table's D call, TRBD1. TRBV21-1 is classified as a pseudogene. The CDR3 covers 14 residues. The CDR3 spells CASSKGAGWNEQFF. CDR3 nucleotides: TGTGCCAGCAGCAAAGGCGCAGGGTGGAATGAGCAGTTCTTC.